Presented here are 26 T cell receptor beta chains from one specimen sequenced in a study of shared clonotypes between healthy human individuals. Data came from immunoSEQ multiplex PCR; TCRdb stores just in-frame clones and leaves some out. The data contain 2 million to 2.5 million clones, approximately 96% of them singletons. The source material was naive CD4+ T cells sorted from blood. Subset defined: CD45RA+ positively selected. These receptors were taken from a man in his late teens or twenties in good health.

The rearrangement uses TRBV11-2 and TRBJ1-2; no clear D. The CDR3 covers 12 residues. Germline CDR1 reads SGHAT; CDR2 reads FQNNGV. The ends were cut back, 1 base at V and 3 bases at J, with 3 bases in the middle. This CDR3 is CASSLVHYGYTF. In nucleotides, the CDR3 is TGTGCCAGCAGCTTAGTTCACTATGGCTACACCTTC.

The chain recombines TRBV5-4 with TRBJ1-2; D not resolved. Trimming shortened V by 0 bases and J by 4 bases, and 10 bases separated the two germline ends. This CDR3 has 14 residues. Germline lookup yields CDR1 SGHNT and CDR2 YYREEE (reference sequence). CDR3 bases: TGTGCCAGCAGCTTGGAGGGTCTGGGCTATGGCTACACCTTC. Translating it yields CASSLEGLGYGYTF.

The chain joins TRBV29-1 to TRBJ1-5, with D maybe TRBD1 (5 bases). The V gene lost 6 bases and the J gene lost 11 bases, with 29 bases spanning the gap. From germline, CDR1 is SQVTM and CDR2 ANQGSEA. The CDR3 covers 16 residues. The CDR3 DNA reads as TGCAGCGTACTTCAAACGGGACGGTGCTTGAGGGAGACCCAGCATTTT. Its translation: CSVLQTGRCLRETQHF.

This clone was detected only a few times. The chain uses TRBV7-2 and TRBJ1-5; the match to TRBD1 covers 7 bases. V dropped 5 bases and J dropped 1; count of bases not matched to a gene: 2. The CDR3 is made up of 14 amino acids. From germline, CDR1 is SGHTA and CDR2 FQGNSA. The CDR3 spells CASSPDRSNQPQHF. The CDR3 DNA reads TGTGCCAGCAGCCCGGACAGGAGCAATCAGCCCCAGCATTTT. Full variable domain (rest looked up from reference TRBV7-2 and TRBJ1-5): GAGVSQSPSNKVTEKGKDVELRCDPISGHTALYWYRQSLGQGLEFLIYFQGNSAPDKSGLPSDRFSAERTGGSVSTLTIQRTQQEDSAVYLCASSPDRSNQPQHFGDGTRLSIL.

This chain joins TRBV5-1 and TRBJ2-7; 7 positions agree with TRBD1. Germline CDR1 is SGHRS and CDR2 is YFSETQ. CDR3 size: 14 residues. V lost 0 bases and J lost 4; bases outside the gene matches: 4. CDR3 in DNA: TGCGCCAGCAGCTTGGAGGTGGGACAGTACGAGCAGTACTTC. Translation gives CASSLEVGQYEQYF.

The chain carries TRBV28 and TRBJ2-2, with D perhaps matching TRBD1 or TRBD2 (6 bases each). This CDR3 has 14 residues. The germline V gene has CDR1 MDHEN and CDR2 SYDVKM. The ends were cut back, 5 bases at V and 4 bases at J, with 11 bases in the middle. Here the CDR3 reads CASSRWGATGELFF. CDR3 bases: TGTGCCAGCAGTCGGTGGGGGGCCACCGGGGAGCTGTTTTTT.

The chain combines TRBV5-3 with TRBJ2-7; D is uncertain. TRBV5-3 is designated an ORF whose function remains uncertain. Trimming cost V 1 base and J 7 bases, with 18 bases left between them. CDR3 length: 15 residues. CDR3 DNA sequence: TGTGCCAGAAGCTTGCGACGGTCCCTACGACGGGAGCAGTACTTC. This gives the protein CARSLRRSLRREQYF.

The V call is TRBV7-8, the J call TRBJ2-7; 9 bases map to TRBD2. CDR3 length: 19 residues. Germline lookup yields CDR1 SGHVS and CDR2 FQNEAQ. The V gene end was trimmed by 3 bases and the J gene end by 1 base; junction bases not matched to a gene: 16. CDR3 bases: TGTGCCAGCAGCTTTTCCAGGGCCGGTAGCGGGGGATTTTCCTACGAGCAGTACTTC. It specifies CASSFSRAGSGGFSYEQYF. The variable domain in full, with the rest retrieved from reference TRBV7-8 and TRBJ2-7, is GAGVSQSPRYKVAKRGQDVALRCDPISGHVSLFWYQQALGQGPEFLTYFQNEAQLDKSGLPSDRFFAERPEGSVSTLKIQRTQQEDSAVYLCASSFSRAGSGGFSYEQYFGPGTRLTVT.

The V and J genes are TRBV5-1 and TRBJ1-6, with D maybe TRBD1 (5 bases). Per germline, CDR1 SGHRS and CDR2 YFSETQ. Trimming took off 4 bases at V and 6 bases at J, with 11 bases between the two ends. The CDR3 totals 14 residues. Here the CDR3 reads CASSDTGTNSPLHF. CDR3 coding DNA: TGCGCCAGCAGCGACACAGGTACTAATTCACCCCTCCACTTT.

The chain is built from TRBV4-1 and TRBJ2-5, with 15 bases lining up with TRBD2. The CDR3 runs 17 residues. Unmatched junction bases numbered 3, after V lost 4 bases and J lost 0 bases. The V gene's germline CDR1 is MGHRA and CDR2 YSYEKL. CDR3 in DNA: TGCGCCAGCAGCCTGGGACTAGCGGGGGGAAACCAAGAGACCCAGTACTTC. Its protein is CASSLGLAGGNQETQYF.

The rearrangement links TRBV7-2 to TRBJ2-7; weak D call: TRBD2 (6 bases). Germline CDR1 and CDR2: SGHTA and FQGNSA. The CDR3 has 20 residues. V was shortened by 0 bases and J by 0 bases, with 24 bases between the two germline ends. CDR3: CASSLALLGGPKKGSYEQYF. Here the CDR3 DNA reads TGTGCCAGCAGCTTAGCCCTATTGGGAGGTCCAAAAAAGGGCTCCTACGAGCAGTACTTC.

This chain links TRBV11-2 with TRBJ2-1, with D unresolved. With 3 bases removed from V and 9 bases from J, the gap between germline ends came to 18 bases. CDR3 length: 15 amino acids. The germline V gene encodes CDR1 SGHAT and CDR2 FQNNGV. The CDR3 here is CASSFGGAPPVEQFF. CDR3 DNA sequence: TGTGCCAGCAGCTTCGGCGGAGCCCCCCCGGTTGAGCAGTTCTTC.

The V and J genes are TRBV2 and TRBJ1-1; tentatively, D is TRBD1 (6 bases). V was pared by 7 bases and J by 0 bases, with 12 bases between. Germline-derived CDR1 and CDR2 are SNHLY and FYNNEI. The CDR3 sequence is 14 residues long. The CDR3 region is CASTLGALNTEAFF. CDR3 in DNA: TGTGCCAGCACCTTGGGGGCTTTGAACACTGAAGCTTTCTTT.

The V and J genes are TRBV7-9 and TRBJ1-1; D is undetermined. Germline V gene data show CDR1 as SEHNR and CDR2 as FQNEAQ (reference sequence). The CDR3 consists of 14 residues. Trimming took 3 bases from V and 0 from J, leaving 8 bases between them. CDR3 in amino acids: CASSLVVMNTEAFF. In DNA form, the CDR3 reads TGTGCCAGCAGCTTGGTCGTTATGAACACTGAAGCTTTCTTT. The complete variable domain, with remaining parts taken from reference TRBV7-9 and TRBJ1-1, reads DTGVSQNPRHKITKRGQNVTFRCDPISEHNRLYWYRQTLGQGPEFLTYFQNEAQLEKSRLLSDRFSAERPKGSFSTLEIQRTEQGDSAMYLCASSLVVMNTEAFFGQGTRLTVV.

The chain combines TRBV5-6 with TRBJ1-6; 7 nucleotides align to TRBD1. CDR3 size: 16 residues. The V gene end was trimmed by 6 bases and the J gene end by 7 bases; junction bases not matched to a gene: 13. Germline CDR1 and CDR2: SGHDT and YYEEEE. This CDR3 reads CASTLRATGKNSPLHF. In DNA, the CDR3 is TGTGCCAGCACCCTAAGGGCGACAGGGAAGAATTCACCCCTCCACTTT.

This chain connects TRBV11-2 to TRBJ2-3; no definite D call. The CDR3 sequence is 13 residues long. Germline V lookup: CDR1 SGHAT, CDR2 FQNNGV. V was trimmed by 3 bases and J by 2 bases, leaving 6 bases between them. DNA of the CDR3: TGTGCCAGCAGCTTCGTGTTCACAGATACGCAGTATTTT. Translated: CASSFVFTDTQYF.

This clone was seen once. The chain carries TRBV10-3 and TRBJ2-3; TRBD2 agrees at 15 bases. The CDR3 contains 18 residues. Germline loops: CDR1 ENHRY, CDR2 SYGVKD. With 5 bases clipped from V and 4 bases from J, the junction kept 10 bases outside the gene matches. CDR3 loop: CAISRLPGLAGGPDTQYF. DNA of the CDR3: TGTGCCATCAGTCGACTCCCGGGACTAGCGGGGGGTCCAGATACGCAGTATTTT.

The V and J genes are TRBV13 and TRBJ2-7; either TRBD1 or TRBD2 may fit D (5 bases each). The CDR3 sequence is 15 residues long. V lost 5 bases to trimming and J lost 3 bases, with 17 bases between them. Germline lookup yields CDR1 PRHDT and CDR2 FYEKMQ (reference sequence). This CDR3 is CASSPRGSKGYEQYF. In DNA, the CDR3 is TGTGCCAGCAGCCCTCGGGGCAGTAAGGGCTACGAGCAGTACTTC.

J is TRBJ2-7 and V is TRBV7-9, with 7 bases matching TRBD2. The CDR3 has 14 residues. Per the germline V gene, CDR1 is SEHNR and CDR2 is FQNEAQ (reference sequence). Losses at the gene ends were 5 bases for V and 3 bases for J; bases not matched to a gene: 7. The CDR3 sequence is CASSSRDYLYEQYF. The CDR3, as DNA: TGTGCCAGCAGCAGCCGGGACTACCTCTACGAGCAGTACTTC.

This clone showed up just a few times. V and J are TRBV4-2 and TRBJ1-2; tentative D call: TRBD1 (6 bases). Germline V gene lookup returns CDR1 LGHNA and CDR2 YNFKEQ. This CDR3 is built from 14 residues. The V end was cut by 4 bases, the J end by 2 bases, with 11 bases between. The CDR3 coding sequence is TGTGCCAGCAGCCCCCAGACAGGAAACTATGGCTACACCTTC. Protein sequence: CASSPQTGNYGYTF.

J is TRBJ1-4 and V is TRBV2; D unresolved. The V end was cut by 6 bases, the J end by 8 bases, with 7 bases between. Germline assignment: CDR1 SNHLY and CDR2 FYNNEI. The CDR3 contains 11 residues. DNA for the CDR3: TGTGCCAGCAGGGGGTGGGAAAAACTGTTTTTT. This translates into CASRGWEKLFF.

V is TRBV7-2 and J is TRBJ2-1, with 10 positions matching TRBD1. V was clipped by 1 base and J by 12 bases; unmatched bases: 9. The CDR3 length is 15 residues. Germline V gives CDR1 SGHTA, CDR2 FQGNSA. CDR3 in DNA: TGTGCCAGCAGCTTAGATTCGGACAGGGGGAGGTGGCAGTTCTTC. This sequence encodes CASSLDSDRGRWQFF.

This chain links TRBV7-6 with TRBJ2-5; D is uncertain. V was clipped by 5 bases and J by 1 base, with 5 bases between them. The length of the CDR3 is 12 residues. The germline V gene has CDR1 SGHVS and CDR2 FNYEAQ. CDR3: CASSGPQETQYF. The DNA for the CDR3 is TGTGCCAGCAGCGGCCCCCAAGAGACCCAGTACTTC. Filled out from reference TRBV7-6 and TRBJ2-5, the complete variable domain reads GAGVSQSPRYKVTKRGQDVALRCDPISGHVSLYWYRQALGQGPEFLTYFNYEAQQDKSGLPNDRFSAERPEGSISTLTIQRTEQRDSAMYRCASSGPQETQYFGPGTRLLVL.

The chain employs TRBV7-9 and TRBJ2-7, with 8 bases identical to TRBD1. With V trimmed by 3 bases and J by 1 base, 11 bases remained unmatched. The germline V gene has CDR1 SEHNR and CDR2 FQNEAQ (reference sequence). CDR3 length: 17 residues. DNA of the CDR3: TGTGCCAGCAGCTTCCGTCTTCCCGGGACAGGATCCTACGAGCAGTACTTC. Its protein product is CASSFRLPGTGSYEQYF.

V is TRBV4-1 and J is TRBJ2-7; 12 bases map to TRBD2. Germline V gene sequence: CDR1 MGHRA, CDR2 YSYEKL. The CDR3 covers 16 residues. Trimming at V came to 1 base and at J to 2 bases, leaving 3 bases not matched to a gene. The CDR3 reads CASSQAWTSGTYEQYF. In nucleotides, the CDR3 is TGCGCCAGCAGCCAAGCCTGGACTAGCGGGACCTACGAGCAGTACTTC.

The chain joins TRBV20-1 to TRBJ1-2, with D uncertain. The V gene's germline CDR1 is DFQATT and CDR2 SNEGSKA (reference sequence). V was pared by 6 bases and J by 5 bases, with 7 bases between. This CDR3 spans 10 amino acids. This CDR3 reads CSAPRYGYTF. CDR3 DNA sequence: TGCAGTGCCCCGCGTTATGGCTACACCTTC.